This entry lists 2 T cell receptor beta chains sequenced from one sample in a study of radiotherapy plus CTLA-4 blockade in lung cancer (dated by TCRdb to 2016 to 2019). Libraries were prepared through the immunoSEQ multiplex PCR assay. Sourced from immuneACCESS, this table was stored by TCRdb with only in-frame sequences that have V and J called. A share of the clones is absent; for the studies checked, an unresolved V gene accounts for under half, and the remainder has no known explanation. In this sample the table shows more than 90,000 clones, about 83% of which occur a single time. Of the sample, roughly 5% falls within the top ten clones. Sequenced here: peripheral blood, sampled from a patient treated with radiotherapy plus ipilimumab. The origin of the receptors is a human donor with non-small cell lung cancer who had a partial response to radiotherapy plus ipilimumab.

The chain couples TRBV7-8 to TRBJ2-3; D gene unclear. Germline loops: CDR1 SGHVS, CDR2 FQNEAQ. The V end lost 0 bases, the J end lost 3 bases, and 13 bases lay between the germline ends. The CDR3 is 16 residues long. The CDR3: CASSLALFDTTDTQYF. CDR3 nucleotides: TGTGCCAGCAGCTTAGCCTTATTTGATACAACAGATACGCAGTATTTT.

CDR3 sequence (DNA): TGTGCCAGCAGCTTAGTAAGCGGCTCTGGTTCACCCCTCCACTTT. It encodes CASSLVSGSGSPLHF. The genes are TRBV7-2 and TRBJ1-6; no definite D call. The germline V and J ends were trimmed by 1 base and 9 bases, with 13 bases remaining between them. Per germline, CDR1 SGHTA and CDR2 FQGNSA. The CDR3 is 15 residues long. Full variable domain (rest looked up from reference TRBV7-2 and TRBJ1-6): GAGVSQSPSNKVTEKGKDVELRCDPISGHTALYWYRQSLGQGLEFLIYFQGNSAPDKSGLPSDRFSAERTGGSVSTLTIQRTQQEDSAVYLCASSLVSGSGSPLHFGNGTRLTVT.